This T cell receptor (beta chain) is from a study of cytomegalovirus exposure and HLA in healthy donors. Germline CDR1 SGHAT, CDR2 FQNNGV. The V and J ends lost 2 bases and 0 bases respectively, with 8 bases between them. The CDR3 covers 14 residues. A multiplex PCR was run with 60 Vbeta primers and 13 Jbeta primers. Generated by immunoSEQ multiplex PCR, the TCRdb table keeps only in-frame clones and is missing some. The sample consists of 150,000 to 200,000 clones, around 83% of them appearing once. The TCR comes from a man aged 50-59 years in good health and CMV-seropositive. This sequence joins TRBV11-2 and TRBJ2-7; D gene uncertain. Sample: PBMCs. CDR3 loop: CASSLWPDSYEQYF. The CDR3, as DNA: TGTGCCAGCAGCTTATGGCCAGACTCCTACGAGCAGTACTTC.